This is a list of T cell receptor beta chains from one sample in a study of blood T cell repertoires in COVID-19. TCRdb's copy holds only in-frame clones and misses some; the assay was immunoSEQ multiplex PCR. The data show 250,000 or so clones, with about 87% seen just once and 2.7% held by the top ten. Sequencing was carried out using peripheral blood. The receptors originated from a man between 25 and 39 years old with COVID-19, enrolled during active disease. Both conserved end residues are part of each CDR3. A D gene is named only where the DNA matches it firmly. For some rows the clone size is stated as once, few or many, or as a class when expanded; others skip it.

v_gene	abundance	j_gene	d_gene	CDR3aa	CDR3nt
TRBV10-3	.	TRBJ1-1	.	CAISRGENTEAFF	TGTGCCATCAGTAGGGGCGAGAACACTGAAGCTTTCTTT
TRBV28	.	TRBJ2-7	.	CASSLGVWEQYF	TGTGCCAGCAGTCTAGGGGTGTGGGAGCAGTACTTC
TRBV5-4	.	TRBJ2-7	.	CASSFAGVEQYF	TGTGCCAGCAGCTTCGCAGGGGTAGAGCAGTACTTC
TRBV19	.	TRBJ2-7	TRBD2	CASSSPPGGNYEQYF	TGTGCCAGTAGTTCCCCCCCGGGGGGGAACTACGAGCAGTACTTC
TRBV5-8	.	TRBJ1-3	.	CASSLGARNTIYF	TGTGCCAGCAGCTTGGGGGCACGAAACACCATATATTTT
TRBV5-1	.	TRBJ1-1	.	CASSLGTGDTEAFF	TGCGCCAGCAGCTTGGGGACGGGAGACACTGAAGCTTTCTTT
TRBV3-1/TRBV3-2	.	TRBJ1-1	TRBD1	CASSRWTGGLNTEAFF	TGTGCCAGCAGCCGGTGGACAGGGGGCCTGAACACTGAAGCTTTCTTT
TRBV19	.	TRBJ1-5	.	CASSMSRGRSNQPQHF	TGTGCCAGTAGTATGTCTCGCGGGAGGAGCAATCAGCCCCAGCATTTT
TRBV7-2	.	TRBJ1-3	TRBD1	CASSEQGSSGNTIYF	TGTGCCAGCAGCGAACAGGGGAGCTCTGGAAACACCATATATTTT
TRBV5-1	.	TRBJ2-7	TRBD2	CASSFWTSGGSLTYEQYF	TGCGCCAGCAGCTTCTGGACTAGCGGGGGATCTCTTACCTACGAGCAGTACTTC
TRBV7-2	.	TRBJ2-2	TRBD1	CASSLGQPHTGELFF	TGTGCCAGCAGCTTGGGACAGCCCCACACCGGGGAGCTGTTTTTT
TRBV5-1	once	TRBJ2-6	.	CASSLTAPGANVLTF	TGCGCCAGCAGCTTGACAGCCCCCGGGGCCAACGTCCTGACTTTC
TRBV28	.	TRBJ1-2	TRBD1	CATPGQGDGYTF	TGTGCCACCCCCGGGCAGGGGGATGGCTACACCTTC
TRBV25-1	.	TRBJ1-6	TRBD1	CASRGQGVHSPLHF	TGTGCCAGCAGGGGACAGGGGGTTCATTCACCCCTCCACTTT
TRBV27	.	TRBJ2-1	.	CASSLRAGGTIYNEQFF	TGTGCCAGCAGTTTACGAGCGGGTGGTACTATATACAATGAGCAGTTCTTC
TRBV5-4	.	TRBJ2-3	TRBD2	CASSLDRFGGNTQYF	TGTGCCAGCAGCTTGGATCGTTTCGGGGGGAATACGCAGTATTTT
TRBV7-3	.	TRBJ1-1	.	CASSSRVNTEAFF	TGTGCCAGCAGCTCCAGGGTGAACACTGAAGCTTTCTTT
TRBV6-5	.	TRBJ1-2	TRBD1	CASSYDTGGVNGYTF	TGTGCCAGCAGTTACGACACAGGGGGCGTTAATGGCTACACCTTC
TRBV7-9	few	TRBJ2-2	.	CASSLASRVGNTGELFF	TGTGCCAGCAGCTTAGCGTCGCGGGTTGGGAACACCGGGGAGCTGTTTTTT
TRBV6-1	.	TRBJ2-7	.	CASSEASTSGEQYF	TGTGCCAGCAGTGAAGCGAGCACCTCGGGGGAGCAGTACTTC
TRBV10-3	.	TRBJ1-1	.	CAISEAEGSTEAFF	TGTGCCATCAGTGAGGCAGAAGGGAGCACTGAAGCTTTCTTT
TRBV13	.	TRBJ2-2	.	CASSFSTGELFF	TGTGCCAGCAGCTTTAGCACCGGGGAGCTGTTTTTT
TRBV28	once	TRBJ2-1	TRBD2	CASSLGTGLAGGPFF	TGTGCCAGCAGTTTAGGGACAGGACTAGCGGGAGGGCCGTTCTTC
TRBV5-1	.	TRBJ2-3	TRBD1	CASSSRTGRDTQYF	TGCGCCAGCAGCTCACGGACAGGGAGGGATACGCAGTATTTT
TRBV7-6	.	TRBJ2-3	.	CASSLGGPRASTDTQYF	TGTGCCAGCAGCTTAGGCGGGCCTCGCGCTAGCACAGATACGCAGTATTTT
TRBV12-5	.	TRBJ2-3	.	CASGSSTDTQYF	TGTGCTAGTGGTTCAAGCACAGATACGCAGTATTTT
TRBV7-2	.	TRBJ2-7	.	CASSLVMRGSYEQYF	TGTGCCAGCAGCTTAGTTATGCGGGGTTCCTACGAGCAGTACTTC
TRBV28	.	TRBJ2-1	.	CASCLTGINEQFF	TGTGCCAGCTGCTTAACAGGGATCAATGAGCAGTTCTTC
TRBV5-4	.	TRBJ2-1	TRBD2	CASSFRVLGLGDNEQFF	TGTGCCAGCAGCTTCAGGGTTTTGGGACTAGGGGACAATGAGCAGTTCTTC
TRBV7-3	.	TRBJ2-1	.	CASSLLEGRRSYNEQFF	TGTGCCAGCAGCTTATTGGAAGGGAGACGGTCCTACAATGAGCAGTTCTTC
TRBV4-3	.	TRBJ2-7	.	CASSQDLGPGREQYF	TGCGCCAGCAGCCAAGATCTCGGGCCAGGGCGCGAGCAGTACTTC
TRBV13	.	TRBJ2-3	TRBD2	CASTTGSGENTQYF	TGTGCCAGCACCACGGGTAGCGGGGAAAATACGCAGTATTTT
TRBV5-6	.	TRBJ2-1	TRBD2	CASSLVASGDNEQFF	TGTGCCAGCAGCTTGGTCGCTAGCGGGGACAATGAGCAGTTCTTC
TRBV24-1	.	TRBJ2-3	.	CATGGTSGTDTQYF	TGTGCCACCGGAGGGACTTCGGGAACAGATACGCAGTATTTT
TRBV27	.	TRBJ2-1	TRBD2	CASSLGTSGSYNEQFF	TGTGCCAGCAGTTTAGGAACTAGCGGCTCCTACAATGAGCAGTTCTTC
TRBV5-5	once	TRBJ2-3	.	CASSLMLRATDTQCF	TGTGCCAGCAGCTTGATGCTGAGAGCAACAGATACGCAGTGTTTT
TRBV27	.	TRBJ1-6	TRBD1	CATWTGSSYNSPLHF	TGTGCCACCTGGACAGGAAGCTCCTATAATTCACCCCTCCACTTT
TRBV24-1	.	TRBJ2-1	TRBD1	CATSDLGDRGYEQFF	TGTGCCACCAGTGATTTGGGGGACAGGGGCTATGAGCAGTTCTTC
TRBV12-3/TRBV12-4	.	TRBJ1-5	.	CASSTQILGPQHF	TGTGCCAGCAGTACACAGATCCTTGGGCCCCAGCATTTT
TRBV7-9	.	TRBJ1-1	.	CADRGIRRTFF	TGTGCCGACCGAGGTATCCGGCGAACTTTCTTT
TRBV4-3	.	TRBJ2-5	.	CASSQDLTGTWMETQYF	TGCGCCAGCAGCCAAGACCTTACCGGGACTTGGATGGAGACCCAGTACTTC
TRBV7-9	.	TRBJ1-1	.	CASSLRQGMNTEAFF	TGTGCCAGCAGCTTACGGCAGGGGATGAACACTGAAGCTTTCTTT
TRBV28	.	TRBJ1-4	.	CASSWGQGNNEKLFF	TGTGCCAGCAGTTGGGGTCAGGGTAATAATGAAAAACTGTTTTTT
TRBV21-1	.	TRBJ1-2	.	CASSENPRDRKPRYGYTF	TGTGCCAGCAGCGAAAATCCCCGGGACAGGAAACCGCGCTATGGCTACACCTTC
TRBV7-9	.	TRBJ1-1	.	CASSPLGQASNTEAFF	TGTGCCAGCAGCCCCCTGGGACAAGCCTCGAACACTGAAGCTTTCTTT
TRBV18	.	TRBJ1-1	.	CASSFGDSDEAFF	TGTGCCAGCTCATTCGGAGACAGCGATGAAGCTTTCTTT
TRBV28	.	TRBJ1-2	.	CATYGRVRIRGYTF	TGTGCCACCTACGGGAGGGTACGGATACGTGGCTACACCTTC
TRBV28	.	TRBJ1-1	.	CASSAGTKNTEAFF	TGTGCCAGCAGCGCCGGGACAAAGAACACTGAAGCTTTCTTT
TRBV4-3	.	TRBJ2-3	TRBD1	CASSQGRPGGWSTDTQYF	TGCGCCAGCAGCCAAGGACGACCAGGGGGTTGGAGCACAGATACGCAGTATTTT
TRBV7-8	.	TRBJ2-2	.	CASSRESTGELFF	TGTGCCAGCAGCCGCGAGAGCACCGGGGAGCTGTTTTTT
TRBV29-1	.	TRBJ2-7	TRBD2	CSVGAGGPVEQYF	TGCAGCGTTGGAGCGGGAGGGCCGGTCGAGCAGTACTTC
TRBV6-1	.	TRBJ1-1	TRBD1	CASSDGTGVTEAFF	TGTGCCAGCAGTGACGGGACAGGGGTCACTGAAGCTTTCTTT
TRBV5-1	.	TRBJ2-2	.	CASSLGHENTGELFF	TGCGCCAGCAGCTTAGGACATGAGAACACCGGGGAGCTGTTTTTT
TRBV10-3	.	TRBJ2-7	TRBD2	CAIRPSGSYEQYF	TGTGCCATCAGACCTAGCGGGAGTTACGAGCAGTACTTC
TRBV24-1	.	TRBJ2-1	TRBD2	CATSDGLAEQFF	TGTGCCACCAGTGACGGACTAGCGGAGCAGTTCTTC